Listed here are 13 T cell receptor beta chains from one sample, sequenced in a study of T cells in Graves' hyperthyroidism and ophthalmopathy (dated by TCRdb to between 2018 and 2021). Preparation of the library involved multiplex PCR. The data were produced on an Illumina HiSeq 2000. Amplification of TCR beta CDR3 regions was carried out from RNA transcripts. The TCR CDR3 was subjected to a first round of RT-PCR using the HTBI primer set and the Qiagen OneStep RT-PCR kit. TCRdb applied fastp at Q25 and MiXCR to the public reads, then kept only in-frame beta chains. Merged by CDR3 protein, the rows form single entries marked with the most common genes and DNA. This sample is represented by 250,000 to 300,000 distinct CDR3 sequences; over 12% of them were singletons. The top ten hold roughly 31% of the sample. Material for sequencing was blood. The receptors originated from a woman between 45 and 60 years old with Graves' hyperthyroidism that later progressed to Graves' ophthalmopathy.

This clonotype occurred many times. The rearrangement joins TRBV5-1 to TRBJ2-7; TRBD1 matches at 11 bases. In germline, CDR1 is SGHRS, CDR2 YFSETQ. The CDR3 sequence is 13 residues long. V lost 5 bases, J lost 6 bases, and 4 bases stayed unmatched. The DNA for the CDR3 is TGCGCCAGCAGAGCCGGGACAGGGGGCGAGCAGTACTTC. Translation: CASRAGTGGEQYF.

This clonotype came up many times. The V and J genes are TRBV27 and TRBJ2-5; D might be TRBD1 (5 bases). V was clipped by 2 bases and J by 4 bases, with 11 bases between them. The germline CDR1 and CDR2 sequences are MNHEY and SMNVEV (reference sequence). The CDR3 contains 14 residues. CDR3: CASSLKRQRETQYF. CDR3 nucleotides: TGTGCCAGCAGTTTAAAAAGACAGAGAGAGACCCAGTACTTC.

The chain is built from TRBV12-3 or TRBV12-4 and TRBJ2-5; D may be TRBD2 (5 bases). This CDR3 is built from 15 residues. Trimming shortened V by 6 bases and J by 5 bases, and 19 bases separated the two germline ends. DNA of the CDR3: TGTGCCAGCAGCCATCTGCTGAGGAGCGGTGAGACCCAGTACTTC. Protein: CASSHLLRSGETQYF.

This clonotype was detected many times. The chain couples TRBV7-9 to TRBJ1-1, with a possible D match to TRBD1 (5 bases). Germline assignment: CDR1 SEHNR and CDR2 FQNEAQ (reference sequence). Deletions cut 6 bases from V and 1 base from J, with 12 bases between. The CDR3 runs 14 residues. The CDR3 protein is CASSLDRQNTEAFF. The CDR3 DNA is TGTGCCAGCAGTCTTGACAGACAGAACACTGAAGCTTTCTTT.

Of note for this clonotype: A much larger clone lies a single base off, so this may be a read error. The V and J genes are TRBV5-1 and TRBJ2-7; possible D gene TRBD2, 6 bases. This CDR3 contains 14 residues. V lost 4 bases to trimming and J lost 2 bases, with 13 bases between them. From germline, CDR1 is SGHRS and CDR2 YFSETQ. The CDR3 DNA reads TGCGCCAGCAGCCTAGCGTCGAGCCCCTACGAGCAGTACTTC. As protein: CASSLASSPYEQYF.

This clonotype was seen repeatedly, ten times or more. The CDR3 sequence: CASSLYPDVGSNQPQHF. The CDR3 nucleotides read TGCGCCAGCAGCCTATACCCGGACGTAGGGAGCAATCAGCCCCAGCATTTT. The J gene is TRBJ1-5, the V gene TRBV5-1, with D unresolved. V lost 4 bases to trimming and J lost 1 base, with 18 bases between them. Germline CDR1 and CDR2: SGHRS and YFSETQ. The CDR3 spans 17 residues.

This clonotype was counted at least ten times. The chain links TRBV20-1 to TRBJ2-1, with 9 nucleotides matching TRBD2. CDR3 length equals 14 residues. J lost 5 bases, V lost 3 bases, and 5 bases had no gene match. Per germline, CDR1 DFQATT and CDR2 SNEGSKA (reference sequence). CDR3 residues: CSASASGANNEQFF. The CDR3 bases are TGCAGTGCTAGCGCTAGCGGGGCGAACAATGAGCAGTTCTTC.

The V and J genes are TRBV19 and TRBJ2-7; D is perhaps TRBD2 (6 bases). CDR3 length equals 14 residues. Trimming removed 5 bases from V and 2 bases from J, with 13 bases in between. Germline-derived CDR1 and CDR2 are LNHDA and SQIVND (reference sequence). DNA for the CDR3: TGTGCCAGTAGTTCCCGGGGAGGAGCCTACGAGCAGTACTTC. Translated: CASSSRGGAYEQYF.

The CDR3: CATRRGYQPQHF. DNA of the CDR3: TGTGCCACCAGACGGGGATATCAGCCCCAGCATTTT. V is TRBV15 and J is TRBJ1-5; D not certain. This CDR3 is 12 amino acids long. Germline V gene lookup returns CDR1 LNHNV and CDR2 YYDKDF (reference sequence). The V end lost 6 bases, the J end lost 5 bases, and 8 bases lay between the germline ends.

The table lists this clonotype with many counts. CDR3 sequence (DNA): TGTGCCAGCAGCGAGAGAATGAACACTGAAGCTTTCTTT. It translates to CASSERMNTEAFF. The chain uses TRBV28 and TRBJ1-1; no clear D. V dropped 6 bases and J dropped 0 bases, with 8 bases sitting between them. Germline values: CDR1 MDHEN, CDR2 SYDVKM. This CDR3 has 13 residues.

Ten or more counts support this clonotype. The chain joins TRBV28 to TRBJ2-1; D gene uncertain. The CDR3 extends over 13 amino acids. Trimming shortened V by 4 bases and J by 10 bases, and 14 bases separated the two germline ends. The germline CDR1 and CDR2 sequences are MDHEN and SYDVKM. The CDR3 DNA reads as TGTGCCAGCAGTTCTGGCCAGCTAGAGGAGCAGTTCTTC. Protein: CASSSGQLEEQFF.

Concerning this clonotype itself: This likely comes from a read error, as the CDR3 has no conserved phenylalanine or tryptophan at its end. The rearrangement joins TRBV5-1 to TRBJ2-1; D gene uncertain. V was shortened by 2 bases and J by 2 bases, with 11 bases between the two germline ends. CDR1 is SGHRS, CDR2 YFSETQ, per germline. This CDR3 contains 15 residues. CDR3 amino acids: CASSFDPSPYNEQFS. The CDR3 DNA sequence: TGCGCCAGCAGCTTCGACCCGTCCCCCTACAATGAGCAGTTCTCC.

This clonotype was seen repeatedly, ten times or more. The genes are TRBV20-1 and TRBJ1-2; TRBD1 is a possible D gene (5 bases). The CDR3 is 14 amino acids. Trimming pared 5 bases from V and 4 bases from J, leaving 17 bases between. Per the germline V gene, CDR1 is DFQATT and CDR2 is SNEGSKA (reference sequence). The DNA for the CDR3 is TGCAGTGCTCCGATCCAGGGAGGCGGCTATGGCTACACCTTC. Its protein is CSAPIQGGGYGYTF.